The entry that follows covers one TCR beta chain sequence. Measured with immunoSEQ multiplex PCR; TCRdb has only the in-frame clones, and not every one. The profile shows 70,000 or so clones, about 86% of them singletons. This specimen comes from a study of blood T cell repertoires in COVID-19. Looking at the study overall: Spain, Italy and the United States supplied samples that represented acute and convalescent COVID-19. The cDNA or gDNA used as material had been derived from T cells, B-cell-depleted T cells, or PBMCs.

Germline V gives CDR1 MNHEY, CDR2 SMNVEV (reference sequence). This CDR3 is 15 amino acids long. With 0 bases removed from V and 8 bases from J, the gap between germline ends came to 14 bases. V is TRBV27 and J is TRBJ1-5; D remains unclear. This clonotype was sampled from a man in his fifties with acute or convalescent COVID-19. Material: peripheral blood. CDR3 in amino acids: CASSLSASSREPQHF. In DNA form, the CDR3 reads TGTGCCAGCAGTTTATCAGCCTCCTCACGGGAGCCCCAGCATTTT.